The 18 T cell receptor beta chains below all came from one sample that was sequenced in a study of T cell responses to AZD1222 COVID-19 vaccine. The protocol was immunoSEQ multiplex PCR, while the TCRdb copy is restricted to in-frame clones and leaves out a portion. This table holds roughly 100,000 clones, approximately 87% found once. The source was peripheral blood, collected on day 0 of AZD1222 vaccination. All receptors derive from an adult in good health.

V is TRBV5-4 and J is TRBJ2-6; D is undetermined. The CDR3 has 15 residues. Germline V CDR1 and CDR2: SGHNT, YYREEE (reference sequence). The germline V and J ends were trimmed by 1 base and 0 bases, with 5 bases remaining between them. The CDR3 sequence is CASSLRDSGANVLTF. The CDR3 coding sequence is TGTGCCAGCAGCTTGAGGGACTCTGGGGCCAACGTCCTGACTTTC.

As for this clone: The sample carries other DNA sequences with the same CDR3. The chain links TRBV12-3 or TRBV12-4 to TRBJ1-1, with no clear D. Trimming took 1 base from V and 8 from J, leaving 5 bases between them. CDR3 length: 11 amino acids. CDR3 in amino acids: CASSLGREAFF. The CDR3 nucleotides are TGTGCCAGCAGTTTAGGCAGAGAAGCTTTCTTT.

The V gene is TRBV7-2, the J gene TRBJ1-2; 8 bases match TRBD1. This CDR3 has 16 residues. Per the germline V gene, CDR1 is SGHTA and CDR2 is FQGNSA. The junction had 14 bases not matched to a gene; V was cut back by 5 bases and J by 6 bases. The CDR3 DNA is TGTGCCAGCAGCCTAACGCCCGGACAGGGCTTAGATGGCTACACCTTC. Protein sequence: CASSLTPGQGLDGYTF.

CDR3 bases: TGTGCCAGCAGTTTGGCGAGGGAGACCCAGTACTTC. It yields the protein CASSLARETQYF. The J gene is TRBJ2-5, the V gene TRBV12-3 or TRBV12-4; D call uncertain. V was pared by 3 bases and J by 5 bases, with 7 bases between. The CDR3 is 12 residues long.

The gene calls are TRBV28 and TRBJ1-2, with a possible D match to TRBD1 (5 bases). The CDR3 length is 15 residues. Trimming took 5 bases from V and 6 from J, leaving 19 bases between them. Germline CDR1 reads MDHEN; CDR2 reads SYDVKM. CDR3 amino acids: CASSPGLGPHHGYTF. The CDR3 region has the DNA TGTGCCAGCAGTCCAGGATTGGGACCTCACCATGGCTACACCTTC.

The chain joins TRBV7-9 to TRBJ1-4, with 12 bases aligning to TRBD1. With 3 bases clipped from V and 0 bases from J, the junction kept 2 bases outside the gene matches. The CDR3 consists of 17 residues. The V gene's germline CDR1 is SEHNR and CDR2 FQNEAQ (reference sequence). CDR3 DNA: TGTGCCAGCAGCTTGGGACAGGGGGCAGCAACTAATGAAAAACTGTTTTTT. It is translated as CASSLGQGAATNEKLFF.

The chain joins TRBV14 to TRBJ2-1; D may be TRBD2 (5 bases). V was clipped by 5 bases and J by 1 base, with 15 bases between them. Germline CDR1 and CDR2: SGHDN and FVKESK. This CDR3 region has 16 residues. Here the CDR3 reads CASSSSLVASYNEQFF. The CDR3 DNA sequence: TGTGCCAGCAGCAGCTCGTTAGTAGCGTCCTACAATGAGCAGTTCTTC.

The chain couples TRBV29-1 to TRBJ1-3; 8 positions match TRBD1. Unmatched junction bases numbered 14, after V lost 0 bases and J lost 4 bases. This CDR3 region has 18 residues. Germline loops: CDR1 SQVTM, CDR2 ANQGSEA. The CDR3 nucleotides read TGCAGCGTTGAAGATATGACTCGGGACAGGATGGGAGGAAACACCATATATTTT. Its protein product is CSVEDMTRDRMGGNTIYF.

The CDR3 sequence is CASGTGNTETQYF. CDR3 DNA sequence: TGTGCCAGCGGGACAGGGAACACAGAGACCCAGTACTTC. The chain employs TRBV19 and TRBJ2-5; 9 bases are shared with TRBD1. CDR3 length: 13 amino acids. Germline CDR1 and CDR2: LNHDA and SQIVND (reference sequence). V lost 9 bases and J lost 4; bases outside the gene matches: 6.

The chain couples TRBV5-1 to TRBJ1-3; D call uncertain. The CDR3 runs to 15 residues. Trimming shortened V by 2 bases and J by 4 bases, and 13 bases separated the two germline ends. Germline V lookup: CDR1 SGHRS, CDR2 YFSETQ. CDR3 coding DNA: TGCGCCAGCAGCTTAGAGACAACTGGGGGAAACACCATATATTTT. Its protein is CASSLETTGGNTIYF. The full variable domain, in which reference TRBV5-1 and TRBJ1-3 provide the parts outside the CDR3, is KAGVTQTPRYLIKTRGQQVTLSCSPISGHRSVSWYQQTPGQGLQFLFEYFSETQRNKGNFPGRFSGRQFSNSRSEMNVSTLELGDSALYLCASSLETTGGNTIYFGEGSWLTVV.

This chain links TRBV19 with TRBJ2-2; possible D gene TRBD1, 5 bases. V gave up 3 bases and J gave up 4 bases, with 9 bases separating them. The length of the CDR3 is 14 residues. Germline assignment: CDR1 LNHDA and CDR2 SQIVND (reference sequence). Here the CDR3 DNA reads TGTGCCAGTAGTATTGTGGGGCTCACCGGGGAGCTGTTTTTT. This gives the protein CASSIVGLTGELFF.

The CDR3 DNA sequence: TGTGCCAGCAGTAAACAGGGAAACGAGCAGTACTTC. As protein: CASSKQGNEQYF. V gene TRBV28 combines with J gene TRBJ2-7, with TRBD1 as a possible D gene (6 bases). Trimming took off 5 bases at V and 5 bases at J, with 10 bases between the two ends. The CDR3 consists of 12 residues. Germline lookup yields CDR1 MDHEN and CDR2 SYDVKM.

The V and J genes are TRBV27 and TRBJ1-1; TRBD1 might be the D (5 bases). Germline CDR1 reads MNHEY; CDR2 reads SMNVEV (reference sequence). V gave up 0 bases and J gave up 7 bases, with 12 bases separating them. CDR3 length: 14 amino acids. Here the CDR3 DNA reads TGTGCCAGCAGTTTATCCCCCCTGGGGGGTGAAGCTTTCTTT. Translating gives CASSLSPLGGEAFF.

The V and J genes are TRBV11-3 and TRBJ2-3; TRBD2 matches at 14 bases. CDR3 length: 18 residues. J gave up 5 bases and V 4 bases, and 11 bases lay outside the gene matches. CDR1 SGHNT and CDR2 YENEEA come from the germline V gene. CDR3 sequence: CASSSPGTSGSVQDTQYF. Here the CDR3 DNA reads TGTGCCAGCAGCTCTCCCGGGACTAGCGGGAGTGTTCAAGATACGCAGTATTTT. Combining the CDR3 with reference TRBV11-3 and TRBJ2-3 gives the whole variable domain EAGVVQSPRYKIIEKKQPVAFWCNPISGHNTLYWYLQNLGQGPELLIRYENEEAVDDSQLPKDRFSAERLKGVDSTLKIQPAELGDSAVYLCASSSPGTSGSVQDTQYFGPGTRLTVL.

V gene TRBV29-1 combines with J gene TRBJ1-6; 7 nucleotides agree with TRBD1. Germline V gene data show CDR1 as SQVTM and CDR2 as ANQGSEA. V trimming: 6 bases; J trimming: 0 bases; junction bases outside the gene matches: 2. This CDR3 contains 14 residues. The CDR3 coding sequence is TGCAGCGTCCGGGACAGCTCCTATAATTCACCCCTCCACTTT. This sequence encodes CSVRDSSYNSPLHF.

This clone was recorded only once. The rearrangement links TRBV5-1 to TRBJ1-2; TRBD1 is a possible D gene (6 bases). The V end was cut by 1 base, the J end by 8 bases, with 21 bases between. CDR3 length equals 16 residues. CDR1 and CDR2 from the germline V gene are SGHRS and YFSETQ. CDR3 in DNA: TGCGCCAGCAGCTTGATGGGGGGGCCTCCGGCCGGGGGCTACACCTTC. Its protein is CASSLMGGPPAGGYTF.

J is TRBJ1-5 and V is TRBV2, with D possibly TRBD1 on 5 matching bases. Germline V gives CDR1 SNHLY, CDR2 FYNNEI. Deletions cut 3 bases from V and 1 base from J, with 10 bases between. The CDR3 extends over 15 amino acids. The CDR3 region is CASSEAGGSNQPQHF. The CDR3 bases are TGTGCCAGCAGTGAGGCGGGGGGAAGCAATCAGCCCCAGCATTTT.

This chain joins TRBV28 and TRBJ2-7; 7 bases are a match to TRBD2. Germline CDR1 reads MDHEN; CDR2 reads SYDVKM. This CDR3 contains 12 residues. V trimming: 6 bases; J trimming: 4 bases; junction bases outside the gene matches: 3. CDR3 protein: CASSAGGYEQYF. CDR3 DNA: TGTGCCAGCAGCGCCGGGGGGTACGAGCAGTACTTC.